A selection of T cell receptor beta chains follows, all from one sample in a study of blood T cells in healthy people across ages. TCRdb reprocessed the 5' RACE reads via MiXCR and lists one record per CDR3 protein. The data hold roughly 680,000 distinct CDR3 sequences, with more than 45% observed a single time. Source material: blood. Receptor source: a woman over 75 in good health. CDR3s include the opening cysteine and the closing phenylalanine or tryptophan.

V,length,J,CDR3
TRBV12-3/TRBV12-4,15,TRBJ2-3,CASSPPGGTTDTQYF
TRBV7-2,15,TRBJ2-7,CASNSFTSGRGEQYF
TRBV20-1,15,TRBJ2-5,CSARDGDFGPETQYF
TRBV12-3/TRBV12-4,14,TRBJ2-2,CASRLDRGPGELFF
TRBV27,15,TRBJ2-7,CASSSTGGALAEQYF
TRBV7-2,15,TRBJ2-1,CASSLSLGGGREQFF
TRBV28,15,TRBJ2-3,CASAPGGVFGDTQYF
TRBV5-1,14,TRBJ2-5,CASSFVQGPETQYF
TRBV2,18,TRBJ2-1,CASSPGRAGERSYNEQFF
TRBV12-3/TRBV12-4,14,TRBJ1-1,CATLKGGGTTEAFF
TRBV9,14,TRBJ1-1,CAGSVGMNGPEAFF
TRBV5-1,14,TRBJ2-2,CASSLVADTGELFF
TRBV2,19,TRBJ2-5,CASSGGLAGAEGYQETQYF
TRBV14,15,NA,CASSPPGWYQETQFF
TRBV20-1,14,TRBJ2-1,CSATPSRFYNEQFF
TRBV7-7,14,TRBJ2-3,CASSFGGRADTQYF
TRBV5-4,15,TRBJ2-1,CASSVASGRSDEQFF
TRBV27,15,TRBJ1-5,CASSEDRVLGQPQHF
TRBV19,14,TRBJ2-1,CASSMGRAYNEQFF
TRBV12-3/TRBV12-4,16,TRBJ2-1,CASSLDLAYPNNEQFF
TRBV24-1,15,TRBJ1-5,CATSEPGQGHQPQHF